The rows below give T cell receptor beta chains drawn from one sample of a study of post-analysis software for immune sequencing data. Each CDR3 protein gets one entry after TCRdb re-called the PCR reads with MiXCR. The data hold hundreds of thousands of distinct CDR3 sequences, with less than 35% observed a single time. Material for sequencing was blood. Every receptor here comes from a girl aged 5-17 years with multiple sclerosis. Each CDR3 is given with its conserved first and last residue. D genes are given only for firm matches. Clone size appears in some rows only: once, few, many, or a class for an expanded clone.

CATTQNTGELFF	TGTGCCACCACCCAGAACACCGGGGAGCTGTTTTTT	-	-	TRBJ2-2	TRBV24-1
CASSPNRAGGQPQHF	TGCGCCAGCAGTCCTAACAGGGCGGGGGGTCAGCCCCAGCATTTT	-	-	TRBJ1-5	TRBV4-3
CASSPGGASGRAIHEQYF	TGCGCCAGCAGCCCTGGAGGGGCAAGCGGGAGGGCCATCCACGAGCAGTACTTC	-	TRBD2	TRBJ2-7	TRBV4-1
CSATHLSSYNSPLHF	TGCAGTGCAACACACCTTAGCTCCTATAATTCACCCCTCCACTTT	-	-	TRBJ1-6	TRBV20-1
CASRGGLNEQFF	TGTGCCAGCAGGGGGGGGCTGAATGAGCAGTTCTTC	few	-	TRBJ2-1	TRBV2
CSARRLAAQSDTQYF	TGCAGTGCTAGACGACTAGCGGCCCAATCAGATACGCAGTATTTT	many	TRBD2	TRBJ2-3	TRBV20-1
CASSLTGGREKLFF	TGTGCCAGCAGTTTAACGGGGGGCCGGGAAAAACTGTTTTTT	-	-	TRBJ1-4	TRBV12-3/TRBV12-4
CSAKGMAGALEQYF	TGCAGTGCTAAAGGCATGGCGGGAGCGCTCGAGCAGTACTTC	few	TRBD2	TRBJ2-7	TRBV20-1
CASSLGTSDSRGDEQFF	TGCGCCAGCAGCTTGGGGACTAGCGACTCGAGGGGCGATGAGCAGTTCTTC	-	TRBD2	TRBJ2-1	TRBV5-1
CASSFGLDSQNIQYF	TGTGCCAGCAGTTTCGGACTGGACAGCCAAAACATTCAGTACTTC	few	-	TRBJ2-4	TRBV28
CASSSPPYGYTF	TGTGCCAGCAGTTCACCCCCCTATGGCTACACCTTC	few	-	TRBJ1-2	TRBV28
CSASGQTYNYGYTF	TGCAGTGCTAGTGGACAGACTTATAACTATGGCTACACCTTC	-	-	TRBJ1-2	TRBV20-1
CASSPTDKTGGHHEQYF	TGTGCCAGCAGCCCGACCGACAAGACAGGGGGTCACCACGAGCAGTACTTC	many	TRBD1	TRBJ2-7	TRBV7-2